This paragraph covers one TCR beta chain sequence. Its antigen remains unidentified. This record belongs to a study of regulatory and conventional T cells in RAG deficiency. Study findings and constraints: Compared with controls, unique Treg TCR beta sequences dropped roughly 96-fold in Omenn syndrome and CID/AS. Omenn CD25-high CD127-low cells may be activated cells, not true Tregs.

TCRdb's table, derived via immunoSEQ multiplex PCR, lists solely in-frame clones and lacks some. The table shows about 46,000 clones, with 75% to 90% occurring only once. CDR3 length: 12 residues. The ends were cut back, 6 bases at V and 5 bases at J, with 8 bases in the middle. In germline, CDR1 is MDHEN, CDR2 SYDVKM. Blood CD4+ CD25-low CD127-high conventional T cells supplied the genomic DNA template. These same data were also listed under a study on regulatory T cells. This second study says: The primer mix had 52 TRBV and 13 TRBJ primers. In patients, unique TRB V-J pairs were restricted and V/J usage skewed, especially in Tregs.

The sequencing input was CD4+ effector T cells sorted from blood. The gene calls are TRBV28 and TRBJ1-5; the D is unclear. The sequence was collected from a human donor in good health. CDR3 sequence (DNA): TGTGCCAGCAGGGTCTATTATCAGCCCCAGCATTTT. Translating gives CASRVYYQPQHF.